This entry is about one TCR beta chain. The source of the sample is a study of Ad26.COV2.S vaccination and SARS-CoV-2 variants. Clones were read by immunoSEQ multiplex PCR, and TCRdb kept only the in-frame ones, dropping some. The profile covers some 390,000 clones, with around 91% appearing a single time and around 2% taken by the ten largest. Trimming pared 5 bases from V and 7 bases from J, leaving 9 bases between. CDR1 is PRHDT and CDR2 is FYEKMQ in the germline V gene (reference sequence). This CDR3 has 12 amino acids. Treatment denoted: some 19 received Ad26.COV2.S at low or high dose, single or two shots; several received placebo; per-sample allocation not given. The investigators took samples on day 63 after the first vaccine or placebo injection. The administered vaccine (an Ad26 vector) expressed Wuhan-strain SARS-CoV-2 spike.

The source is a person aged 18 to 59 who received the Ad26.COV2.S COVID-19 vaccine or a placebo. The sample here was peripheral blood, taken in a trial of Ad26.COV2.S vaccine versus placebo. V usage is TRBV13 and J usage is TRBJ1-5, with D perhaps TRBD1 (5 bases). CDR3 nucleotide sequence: TGTGCCAGCAGCCTTTCAGGGCAGCCCCAGCATTTT. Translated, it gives CASSLSGQPQHF.